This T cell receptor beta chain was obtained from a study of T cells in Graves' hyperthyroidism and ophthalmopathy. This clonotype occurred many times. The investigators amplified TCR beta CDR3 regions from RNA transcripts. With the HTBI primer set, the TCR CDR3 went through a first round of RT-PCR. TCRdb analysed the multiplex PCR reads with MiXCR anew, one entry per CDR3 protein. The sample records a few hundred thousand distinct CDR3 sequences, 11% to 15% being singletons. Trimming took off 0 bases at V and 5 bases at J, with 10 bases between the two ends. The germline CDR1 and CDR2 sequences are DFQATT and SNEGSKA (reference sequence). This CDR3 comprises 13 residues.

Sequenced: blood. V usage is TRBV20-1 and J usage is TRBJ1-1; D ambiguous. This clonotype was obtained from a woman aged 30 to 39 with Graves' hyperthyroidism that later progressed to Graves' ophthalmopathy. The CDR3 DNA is TGCAGTGCTAGAGATCTGGGAAGGACTGAAGCTTTCTTT. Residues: CSARDLGRTEAFF.